A selection of T cell receptor beta chains follows, all from one sample in a study of T cells in Graves' hyperthyroidism and ophthalmopathy. In TCRdb, the multiplex PCR reads were re-called with MiXCR into one record per CDR3 protein. Of a few hundred thousand distinct CDR3 sequences listed, 35% to 55% are singletons. Sequences were obtained from peripheral blood or thyroid tissue (not recorded which). Receptor source: a woman aged 18-29 years with Graves' hyperthyroidism. Each CDR3 is given with its conserved first and last residue. Fields, in order: clone size, D gene, V gene, J gene, CDR3 length, CDR3 DNA, CDR3 protein. The D gene is left open where the match is weak. Some rows have no size entry. The others give once, few or many, or a class for an expanded clone.

>few|NA|TRBV7-2|TRBJ2-7|14
TGTGCCAGCAGCCTAGACCAAATCTCCTACGAGCAGTACTTC
CASSLDQISYEQYF
>NA|NA|TRBV20-1|TRBJ2-7|12
TGCAGTGCGGACGGGCCATACAACGAGCAGTACTTC
CSADGPYNEQYF
>NA|NA|TRBV30|TRBJ2-7|14
TGTGCCTGGAGCTTGTCAGGAATTTCCTACGAGCAGTACTTC
CAWSLSGISYEQYF
>NA|TRBD1|TRBV7-2|TRBJ2-7|14
TGTGCCAGCAGCGTTGAGGACAGGGAGAGGGAGCAGTACTTC
CASSVEDREREQYF
>few|TRBD2|TRBV2|TRBJ2-5|14
TGTGCCACGACCTGGACTAGCGGGAGAGAGACCCAGTACTTC
CATTWTSGRETQYF
>few|NA|TRBV7-2|TRBJ2-5|18
TGTGCCAGCAGCTTAGCCAGGGTGATGGAGCGGCTCCAAGAGACCCAGTACTTC
CASSLARVMERLQETQYF
>NA|TRBD2|TRBV24-1|TRBJ2-1|17
TGTGCCACCAGTGACCGTAGCGGGAGGGCCCGGGGGGATGAGCAGTTCTTC
CATSDRSGRARGDEQFF
>NA|TRBD1|TRBV2|TRBJ2-7|12
TGTGCCTATACCGGGACAGGGAACGAGCAGTACTTC
CAYTGTGNEQYF
>NA|NA|TRBV15|TRBJ1-5|15
TGTGCCACCAGCAGAGATCTAGGGTTGGCGCAGCCCCAGCATTTT
CATSRDLGLAQPQHF
>many|NA|TRBV4-1|TRBJ2-2|13
TGCGCCAGCAGCCAAGTGAGCACCGGGGAGCTGTTTTTT
CASSQVSTGELFF
>NA|NA|TRBV7-2|TRBJ2-5|15
TGTGCCAGCAGCGTTGATGTCAGGGGAGGGGAGACCCAGTACTTC
CASSVDVRGGETQYF
>many|TRBD1|TRBV14|TRBJ2-6|18
TGTGCCAGCAGCCAACGACAGGGTTATTCTTCTGGGGCCAACGTCCTGACTTTC
CASSQRQGYSSGANVLTF
>NA|TRBD2|TRBV15|TRBJ2-7|15
TGTGCCACCTCCGGCTTGTCGACTAGCGCCTACGAGCAGTACTTC
CATSGLSTSAYEQYF
>NA|TRBD2|TRBV9|TRBJ2-2|17
TGTGCCAGCAGCGACGGGACTAGCGGGGTCAACACCGGGGAGCTGTTTTTT
CASSDGTSGVNTGELFF
>NA|NA|TRBV7-3|TRBJ2-5|11
TGTGCCAGCATTCGAGGGGAGACCCAGTACTTC
CASIRGETQYF
>many|NA|TRBV19|TRBJ2-7|15
TGTGCCAGTAAGGACGGCGGGCCAAGCTCCTACGAGCAGTACTTC
CASKDGGPSSYEQYF
>many|NA|TRBV20-1|TRBJ2-7|12
TGCAGTGCTTTACAAGGGAGCAACGAGCAGTACTTC
CSALQGSNEQYF
>few|TRBD2|TRBV3-1|TRBJ2-7|17
TGTGCCAGCAGCCAAGGCTGGCTAGCGGACCGCTCCTACGAGCAGTACTTC
CASSQGWLADRSYEQYF
>NA|NA|TRBV9|TRBJ2-7|14
TGTGCCAGCAGACTGTCCGCCCCACTACGCGAGCAGTACTTC
CASRLSAPLREQYF
>NA|TRBD2|TRBV29-1|TRBJ2-5|14
TGCAGCTTGGCACGGACTAGCGGGCAAGAGACCCAGTACTTC
CSLARTSGQETQYF
>NA|NA|TRBV4-1|TRBJ1-2|16
TGCGCCAGCAGCCAAGAGGCGCGGGTTTCTAACTATGGCTACACCTTC
CASSQEARVSNYGYTF
>many|NA|TRBV9|TRBJ2-7|12
TGTGCCAGCAGCATACGGAGCGGCGAGCAGTACTTC
CASSIRSGEQYF
>many|TRBD1|TRBV24-1|TRBJ2-7|13
TGTGCCACCGGTTCCGGGACAGATAACGAGCAGTACTTC
CATGSGTDNEQYF
>few|NA|TRBV14|TRBJ1-1|13
TGTGCCAGCAGCCAAGATCTAAAGGATGAGCAGTTCTTT
CASSQDLKDEQFF
>NA|TRBD2|TRBV24-1|TRBJ2-7|14
TGTGCCACCAGCCGACTAGCGGGAGTTTCCGAGCAGTACTTC
CATSRLAGVSEQYF